This T cell receptor (beta chain) comes out of a study of shared clonotypes between healthy human individuals. Profiled with immunoSEQ multiplex PCR; TCRdb holds only in-frame clones, not every one. The sample has 1.6 million or so clones, 96% seen once. Notes on this clone: As yet, its antigen is unknown.

Each sample came from a Caucasian adult donor living in Nashville, Tennessee. CD4+ cells yielded CD45RA+ naive and CD45RA-negative memory subsets. Germline lookup yields CDR1 LNHDA and CDR2 SQIVND (reference sequence). The CDR3 is 14 residues long. Trimming cost V 0 bases and J 10 bases, with 13 bases left between them. Study observations and caveats: Between a few donors, naive CD4 clonotypes were shared at a level of about 5.3%.

The source of this sequence is a young man in good health. Sequencing was carried out using naive CD4+ T cells sorted from blood. As to subset: CD45RA+ positively selected. V usage is TRBV19 and J usage is TRBJ2-1; D gene unclear. The CDR3 loop reads CASSIDDLGIEQFF. CDR3 nucleotide sequence: TGTGCCAGTAGTATAGATGATTTGGGAATAGAGCAGTTCTTC.